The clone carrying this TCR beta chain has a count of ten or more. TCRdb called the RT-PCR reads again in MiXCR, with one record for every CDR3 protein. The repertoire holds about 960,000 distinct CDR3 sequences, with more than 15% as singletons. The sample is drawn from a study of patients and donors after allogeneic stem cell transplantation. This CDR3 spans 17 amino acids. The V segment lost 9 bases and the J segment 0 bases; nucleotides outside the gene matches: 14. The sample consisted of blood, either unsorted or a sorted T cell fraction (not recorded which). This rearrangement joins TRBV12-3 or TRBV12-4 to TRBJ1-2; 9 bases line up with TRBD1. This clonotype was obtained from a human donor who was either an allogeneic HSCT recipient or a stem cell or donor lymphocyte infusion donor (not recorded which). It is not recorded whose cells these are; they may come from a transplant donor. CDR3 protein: CASSTGTGSRSNYGYTF. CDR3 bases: TGTGCCAGTTCCACCGGGACAGGGAGCCGTTCTAACTATGGCTACACCTTC.